These 26 T cell receptor beta chains originate from one sample sequenced in a study of cytomegalovirus exposure and HLA in healthy donors. Amplification used 60 Vbeta primers and 13 Jbeta primers. Generated by immunoSEQ multiplex PCR, the TCRdb table keeps only in-frame clones and is missing some. The sample table sets out 130,000 or so clones. Sample: PBMCs. Receptors were obtained from a woman aged 18-29 years in good health and CMV-seronegative.

The chain uses TRBV12-5 and TRBJ2-7; D unresolved. V shed 2 bases and J shed 3 bases, with 5 bases lying between them. The germline V gene encodes CDR1 LGHNT and CDR2 FRNRAP. The CDR3 runs to 12 residues. CDR3 sequence: CASGLPNYEQYF. In nucleotides, the CDR3 is TGTGCTAGTGGTTTGCCCAACTACGAGCAGTACTTC.

The gene calls are TRBV29-1 and TRBJ1-1; 7 nucleotides match TRBD1. Germline CDR1 reads SQVTM; CDR2 reads ANQGSEA. J was trimmed by 4 bases and V by 4 bases; bases with no gene match: 3. This CDR3 is 12 amino acids long. The DNA of the CDR3 is TGCAGCGTTGGACAGGGTGCCACTGAAGCTTTCTTT. Translating gives CSVGQGATEAFF.

The V call is TRBV7-3, the J call TRBJ2-2, with unresolved D. The CDR3 has 13 residues. Trimming took off 2 bases at V and 5 bases at J, with 6 bases between the two ends. CDR1 is SGHTA, CDR2 FQGTGA, per germline. The CDR3 protein is CASSLLLTGELFF. The DNA for the CDR3 is TGTGCCAGCAGCTTACTATTGACCGGGGAGCTGTTTTTT.

V gene TRBV18 combines with J gene TRBJ2-3, with D possibly TRBD1 on 6 matching bases. Per the germline V gene, CDR1 is KGHSH and CDR2 is LQKENI. This CDR3 contains 18 residues. Deletions cut 1 base from V and 5 bases from J, with 22 bases between. In nucleotides, the CDR3 is TGTGCCAGCTCACCACGGAGGCAGGGGCGATCCTCACAAGATACGCAGTATTTT. This encodes CASSPRRQGRSSQDTQYF.

V usage is TRBV27 and J usage is TRBJ2-1; 8 bases match TRBD1. Germline V gives CDR1 MNHEY, CDR2 SMNVEV (reference sequence). V shed 2 bases, J shed 14 bases, and the junction held 5 bases outside the gene matches. This CDR3 contains 12 residues. The CDR3 DNA follows: TGTGCCAGCAGTTTAGGGACAGGCGGAGAGTTCTTC. Its protein product is CASSLGTGGEFF.

The genes are TRBV20-1 and TRBJ2-3; D gene uncertain. Germline CDR1 is DFQATT and CDR2 is SNEGSKA (reference sequence). The V gene lost 6 bases and the J gene lost 5 bases, with 9 bases spanning the gap. This CDR3 region has 11 residues. CDR3 nucleotide sequence: TGCAGTGCCTTCGGAGAAGATACGCAGTATTTT. As protein: CSAFGEDTQYF.

The chain couples TRBV11-3 to TRBJ2-7; TRBD2 matches 8 bases. The V and J ends lost 5 bases and 2 bases, in that order; junction bases with no gene match: 5. The CDR3 has 14 residues. From germline, CDR1 is SGHNT and CDR2 YENEEA. The CDR3 DNA reads as TGTGCCAGCAGCCCCGGGGGGGTAACCTACGAGCAGTACGTC. It encodes CASSPGGVTYEQYV.

This chain links TRBV5-8 with TRBJ1-1; 7 bases are a match to TRBD1. This CDR3 has 13 residues. Germline lookup yields CDR1 SGHTS and CDR2 YDEGEE. J gave up 7 bases and V 5 bases, and 8 bases lay outside the gene matches. CDR3 protein: CASRNTGVSEAFF. CDR3 bases: TGTGCCAGCAGGAACACAGGGGTTAGTGAAGCTTTCTTT.

The chain couples TRBV6-6 to TRBJ1-2, with a tentative D call TRBD1 (6 bases). The CDR3 is 14 amino acids. Per germline, CDR1 MNHNY and CDR2 SVGAGI (reference sequence). Trimming shortened V by 7 bases and J by 0 bases, and 12 bases separated the two germline ends. DNA for the CDR3: TGTGCCAGCACTGCCCGGACAGCTAACTATGGCTACACCTTC. This gives the protein CASTARTANYGYTF.

This rearrangement joins TRBV15 to TRBJ2-7; 10 bases line up with TRBD2. The J segment lost 5 bases and the V segment lost 2 bases, leaving 6 bases of the junction unmatched. CDR1 and CDR2 (germline): LNHNV, YYDKDF (reference sequence). This CDR3 spans 15 amino acids. The CDR3 sequence is CATSRSLGLANEQYF. The DNA of the CDR3 is TGTGCCACCAGCAGATCTTTGGGACTAGCGAACGAGCAGTACTTC.

V gene TRBV2 combines with J gene TRBJ2-1; possibly TRBD1 for D (5 bases). The length of the CDR3 is 14 residues. V was clipped by 8 bases and J by 0 bases, with 11 bases between them. Germline V gene sequence: CDR1 SNHLY, CDR2 FYNNEI. Here the CDR3 DNA reads TGTGCCAGCTATGACAGCCGCTCCTACAATGAGCAGTTCTTC. Translation gives CASYDSRSYNEQFF.

The chain joins TRBV7-2 to TRBJ1-2; D is ambiguous. The CDR3 is made up of 12 amino acids. CDR1 is SGHTA, CDR2 FQGNSA, per germline. V was pared by 2 bases and J by 4 bases, with 5 bases between. The CDR3 nucleotides are TGTGCCAGCAGCTTATACAGCTATGGCTACACCTTC. Protein product: CASSLYSYGYTF.

V usage is TRBV11-2 and J usage is TRBJ2-3; tentatively, D is TRBD2 (6 bases). Germline assignment: CDR1 SGHAT and CDR2 FQNNGV. This CDR3 has 15 residues. V dropped 3 bases and J dropped 0 bases, with 10 bases sitting between them. CDR3 nucleotides: TGTGCCAGCAGCTTGGCGGGAACTAGCACAGATACGCAGTATTTT. It encodes CASSLAGTSTDTQYF. The variable domain in full, with the rest retrieved from reference TRBV11-2 and TRBJ2-3, is EAGVAQSPRYKIIEKRQSVAFWCNPISGHATLYWYQQILGQGPKLLIQFQNNGVVDDSQLPKDRFSAERLKGVDSTLKIQPAKLEDSAVYLCASSLAGTSTDTQYFGPGTRLTVL.

The genes are TRBV2 and TRBJ2-3; D gene uncertain. Trimming cost V 2 bases and J 3 bases, with 3 bases left between them. Germline CDR1 and CDR2: SNHLY and FYNNEI. The CDR3 is 12 amino acids. In DNA, the CDR3 is TGTGCCAGCAGTGAACTAACAGATACGCAGTATTTT. Amino acids: CASSELTDTQYF.

This rearrangement joins TRBV6-5 to TRBJ2-7; the D gene is possibly TRBD2 (5 bases). The V and J ends lost 6 bases and 4 bases respectively, with 13 bases between them. The germline gives CDR1 MNHEY, CDR2 SVGAGI. The CDR3 totals 13 residues. The CDR3 DNA reads TGTGCCAGCAGAACAGCGGATGGGTACGAGCAGTACTTC. This translates into CASRTADGYEQYF.

The gene calls are TRBV6-5 and TRBJ2-5; TRBD2 aligns across 10 bases. The germline V gene has CDR1 MNHEY and CDR2 SVGAGI. The ends lost 2 bases at V and 3 bases at J; junction bases unmatched: 3. This CDR3 has 15 amino acids. In DNA form, the CDR3 reads TGTGCCAGCAGTTACAGTCTAGCGGGAGAAGAGACCCAGTACTTC. Translated, it gives CASSYSLAGEETQYF.

The chain is built from TRBV29-1 and TRBJ1-1; 11 bases line up with TRBD1. V was pared by 7 bases and J by 12 bases, with 7 bases of the junction left unmatched. Germline lookup yields CDR1 SQVTM and CDR2 ANQGSEA. This CDR3 has 11 amino acids. CDR3 amino acids: CSAPGQGATFF. In nucleotides, the CDR3 is TGCAGCGCCCCAGGACAGGGGGCAACTTTCTTT.

CDR3 amino acids: CASSPGTGGETQYF. The CDR3 DNA sequence: TGTGCCAGCAGCCCCGGGACAGGGGGGGAGACCCAGTACTTC. The chain uses TRBV5-4 and TRBJ2-5, with TRBD1 matching 11 bases. This CDR3 has 14 amino acids. CDR1 SGHNT and CDR2 YYREEE come from the germline V gene (reference sequence). V was pared by 4 bases and J by 5 bases, with 4 bases of the junction left unmatched.

Regarding this clone: One junction end does not reproduce the germline sequence, and a read error may be involved. The DNA of the CDR3 is TGTGCCAGCCGCCCGACTAATTATGGCTACACCTTC. This sequence encodes CASRPTNYGYTF. The gene calls are TRBV18 and TRBJ1-2; D gene uncertain. Germline loops: CDR1 KGHSH, CDR2 LQKENI. The CDR3 loop spans 12 amino acids.

The V and J genes are TRBV9 and TRBJ2-7; TRBD1 matches 10 bases. Germline CDR1 is SGDLS and CDR2 is YYNGEE. Unmatched junction bases numbered 18, after V lost 4 bases and J lost 11 bases. The CDR3 is 16 residues long. The CDR3 DNA reads as TGTGCCAGCAGCCGGGGCGGGGACAGGGGCGTCCAGGGGGAGTACTTC. It codes for CASSRGGDRGVQGEYF.

CDR3 in amino acids: CASSLAAGRGSYNEQFF. CDR3 DNA sequence: TGTGCCAGCAGCTTAGCTGCCGGGAGGGGGTCCTACAATGAGCAGTTCTTC. The chain links TRBV11-3 to TRBJ2-1; 8 positions agree with TRBD2. The germline gives CDR1 SGHNT, CDR2 YENEEA. The CDR3 is 17 amino acids. V lost 1 base and J lost 1; bases outside the gene matches: 6.

The chain carries TRBV2 and TRBJ2-1, with 9 bases lining up with TRBD2. CDR1 and CDR2 (germline): SNHLY, FYNNEI. Losses at the gene ends were 1 base for V and 4 bases for J; bases not matched to a gene: 2. CDR3 length: 15 residues. CDR3 bases: TGTGCCAGCAGTGAAGGACTAGCGGAATACAATGAGCAGTTCTTC. Protein: CASSEGLAEYNEQFF.

The chain combines TRBV28 with TRBJ2-7; D perhaps matches TRBD1 (6 bases). The V gene lost 2 bases and the J gene lost 4 bases, with 15 bases spanning the gap. The CDR3 totals 15 residues. Germline assignment: CDR1 MDHEN and CDR2 SYDVKM. CDR3 amino acids: CASSLNGQPEYEQYV. The DNA for the CDR3 is TGTGCCAGCAGTTTAAACGGACAGCCCGAATACGAGCAGTACGTC.

The V and J genes are TRBV5-1 and TRBJ2-7; TRBD2 aligns across 7 bases. The ends lost 4 bases at V and 6 bases at J; junction bases unmatched: 13. Per the germline V gene, CDR1 is SGHRS and CDR2 is YFSETQ. CDR3 size: 15 residues. CDR3: CASSPGGLETSEQYV. The CDR3 nucleotides are TGCGCCAGCAGCCCGGGGGGACTTGAGACATCCGAGCAGTACGTC.

The chain joins TRBV15 to TRBJ2-2; TRBD1 is a possible D gene (5 bases). This CDR3 is 16 amino acids long. Germline V gene sequence: CDR1 LNHNV, CDR2 YYDKDF (reference sequence). V was pared by 0 bases and J by 0 bases, with 8 bases between. This chain's CDR3 is CATSREAGSNTGELFF. As DNA, the CDR3 is TGTGCCACCAGCAGAGAGGCAGGGTCGAACACCGGGGAGCTGTTTTTT.

V usage is TRBV18 and J usage is TRBJ1-1, with 9 bases aligning to TRBD1. The germline V gene has CDR1 KGHSH and CDR2 LQKENI. The CDR3 is made up of 16 amino acids. V was pared by 4 bases and J by 2 bases, with 8 bases of the junction left unmatched. Here the CDR3 reads CASSRNRGPLNTEAFF. CDR3 in DNA: TGTGCCAGCTCACGAAACAGGGGGCCCCTTAACACTGAAGCTTTCTTT.